This T cell receptor beta chain was profiled in a study of blood T cells in healthy people across ages. Alongside a J-beta primer mix, a sample-barcoded 5' primer served in a second PCR lasting about 6 to 12 cycles. TCRdb ran MiXCR on the 5' RACE reads and lists one entry per CDR3 protein. The repertoire holds over a million distinct CDR3 sequences, with approximately 40% as singletons. Notes on this clonotype: Relative to the germline gene, one junction end is altered; a read error may explain this.

CDR3 length equals 15 residues. CDR1 DFQATT and CDR2 SNEGSKA come from the germline V gene (reference sequence). This clonotype was sampled from a woman in her late teens or twenties in good health. The genes are TRBV20-1 and TRBJ2-1; D is uncertain. The source material was blood. The CDR3 region has the DNA TGCAGTGCTGGAGATCCGCAATCATCCTACAATGAGCAGTTCTTC. This gives the protein CSAGDPQSSYNEQFF.